These 23 T cell receptor beta chains came from one sample sequenced in a study of monozygotic twins with inflammatory bowel disease. Reprocessing the 5' RACE reads, TCRdb reports a single entry for every CDR3 protein and omits DNA. In total, the table holds 400,000 or so distinct CDR3 sequences. Sequencing used blood. These TCRs come from a human donor with ulcerative colitis or Crohn's disease, or a healthy co-twin of an affected twin (not recorded which).

The chain couples TRBV9 to TRBJ2-3; no DNA is available, so the TRBD2 call from TCRdb remains unchecked. Germline-derived CDR1 and CDR2 are SGDLS and YYNGEE. This CDR3 spans 15 amino acids. The CDR3: CASSVTSGYPDTQYF.

The J gene is TRBJ2-5, the V gene TRBV6-2 or TRBV6-3; TCRdb's D call of TRBD1 is untestable without DNA. This CDR3 contains 13 residues. Per germline, CDR1 MNHEY and CDR2 SVGEGT. The CDR3 here is CASSYPGQETQYF.

V usage is TRBV5-1 and J usage is TRBJ1-6; TCRdb gives TRBD1 as the D gene, but with no DNA this cannot be confirmed. This CDR3 is built from 15 residues. Germline assignment: CDR1 SGHRS and CDR2 YFSETQ. The CDR3 loop reads CASSPRQDGNSPLHF.

The gene calls are TRBV7-3 and TRBJ2-1; the D gene TCRdb calls, TRBD1, cannot be checked with no DNA. The germline CDR1 and CDR2 sequences are SGHTA and FQGTGA. The CDR3 totals 13 residues. The CDR3 loop is CASSFGHGNEQFF.

The V and J genes are TRBV7-2 and TRBJ2-3. The CDR3 is made up of 15 amino acids. In germline, CDR1 is SGHTA, CDR2 FQGNSA. The CDR3 loop reads CASSPRSAPTDTQYF.

The rearrangement links TRBV28 to TRBJ2-6; TCRdb selects TRBD1, and the lack of DNA leaves this call unchecked. Germline loops: CDR1 MDHEN, CDR2 SYDVKM. This CDR3 spans 17 amino acids. The CDR3 spells CASSPVTGVAGANVLTF.

V gene TRBV6-2 or TRBV6-3 combines with J gene TRBJ2-3. From germline, CDR1 is MNHEY and CDR2 SVGEGT. This CDR3 has 15 residues. The chain's CDR3 is CASSYSTRFTDTQYF.

V usage is TRBV7-9 and J usage is TRBJ2-5; the TCRdb D gene call, TRBD2, has no DNA to confirm it. Germline V gives CDR1 SEHNR, CDR2 FQNEAQ (reference sequence). The CDR3 runs 14 residues. The CDR3 sequence is CASSVPSGQETQYF.

V is TRBV5-1 and J is TRBJ1-2; TCRdb's D call, TRBD1, is unchecked because there is no DNA. The CDR3 loop spans 15 amino acids. Germline assignment: CDR1 SGHRS and CDR2 YFSETQ. Here the CDR3 reads CASSFGDRAWLGYTF. Full variable domain (outside the CDR3, taken from reference TRBV5-1 and TRBJ1-2): KAGVTQTPRYLIKTRGQQVTLSCSPISGHRSVSWYQQTPGQGLQFLFEYFSETQRNKGNFPGRFSGRQFSNSRSEMNVSTLELGDSALYLCASSFGDRAWLGYTFGSGTRLTVV.

The chain carries TRBV2 and TRBJ2-1; the D call of TRBD1 rests on TCRdb alone, since no DNA is present to check it. The germline gives CDR1 SNHLY, CDR2 FYNNEI. This CDR3 contains 17 residues. The CDR3 reads CASSSPGGGGSVDEQFF.

The CDR3 sequence is CSVGASLGYEQYF. This chain connects TRBV29-1 to TRBJ2-7; as DNA is missing, the TRBD2 call by TCRdb cannot be tested. Per the germline V gene, CDR1 is SQVTM and CDR2 is ANQGSEA. The CDR3 covers 13 residues.

The chain couples TRBV5-4 to TRBJ1-2; TCRdb indicates TRBD1, and absent DNA this call remains unverified. The CDR3 totals 14 residues. CDR1 SGHNT and CDR2 YYREEE come from the germline V gene (reference sequence). The CDR3 region is CASSPGLGFYGYTF.

V and J are TRBV20-1 and TRBJ2-2. CDR3 length: 12 amino acids. CDR1 is DFQATT, CDR2 SNEGSKA, per germline (reference sequence). This CDR3 reads CSAPRLAGELFF.

The V and J genes are TRBV7-2 and TRBJ1-1. The CDR3 is made up of 14 amino acids. The V gene's germline CDR1 is SGHTA and CDR2 FQGNSA. Here the CDR3 reads CASSSDAGVTEAFF. Looking up the rest from reference TRBV7-2 and TRBJ1-1 gives the full variable domain: GAGVSQSPSNKVTEKGKDVELRCDPISGHTALYWYRQSLGQGLEFLIYFQGNSAPDKSGLPSDRFSAERTGGSVSTLTIQRTQQEDSAVYLCASSSDAGVTEAFFGQGTRLTVV.

The chain recombines TRBV7-2 with TRBJ2-2; TCRdb's assignment of TRBD1 cannot be checked, as there is no DNA. Germline CDR1 reads SGHTA; CDR2 reads FQGNSA. This CDR3 has 15 residues. The CDR3 region is CASSLRSQTTGELFF. The full variable domain, rest sourced from reference TRBV7-2 and TRBJ2-2, is GAGVSQSPSNKVTEKGKDVELRCDPISGHTALYWYRQSLGQGLEFLIYFQGNSAPDKSGLPSDRFSAERTGGSVSTLTIQRTQQEDSAVYLCASSLRSQTTGELFFGEGSRLTVL.

The chain employs TRBV4-3 and TRBJ2-1. The V gene's germline CDR1 is LGHNA and CDR2 YSLEER. This CDR3 region has 16 residues. The CDR3 reads CASSQDLDPSYNEQFF.

The chain recombines TRBV6-5 with TRBJ1-1; TCRdb names TRBD1, which stays unverified in the absence of DNA. CDR3 length: 15 amino acids. Per the germline V gene, CDR1 is MNHEY and CDR2 is SVGAGI. The CDR3 sequence: CASSFSGASYTEAFF.

The rearrangement uses TRBV30 and TRBJ2-2; TCRdb indicates TRBD2, and absent DNA this call remains unverified. Germline CDR1 reads GTSNPN; CDR2 reads SVGIG (reference sequence). The CDR3 consists of 12 residues. The CDR3 reads CARAGNTGELFF.

The genes are TRBV18 and TRBJ1-4; with no DNA, the TCRdb D assignment of TRBD1 cannot be verified. In germline, CDR1 is KGHSH, CDR2 LQKENI. This CDR3 is built from 16 residues. CDR3 region: CASSPDRSGTNEKLFF.

This chain joins TRBV15 and TRBJ2-3; lacking DNA, the TRBD1 call made by TCRdb goes unchecked. Per the germline V gene, CDR1 is LNHNV and CDR2 is YYDKDF (reference sequence). There are 11 residues in the CDR3. CDR3 amino acids: CATSNRDRQYF.

The chain employs TRBV25-1 and TRBJ2-7; checking the TCRdb D call of TRBD1 is not possible without DNA. The germline CDR1 and CDR2 sequences are MGHDK and SYGVNS. This CDR3 has 14 amino acids. The chain's CDR3 is CASSESPGTYEQYF.

The rearrangement joins TRBV5-1 to TRBJ2-1; without DNA, the TCRdb call of TRBD1 cannot be checked. This CDR3 comprises 16 residues. The germline gives CDR1 SGHRS, CDR2 YFSETQ. The CDR3 is CASSWTGTGINNEQFF.

The V and J genes are TRBV29-1 and TRBJ1-1; TCRdb returns TRBD1, unconfirmable since there is no DNA. Germline V gene sequence: CDR1 SQVTM, CDR2 ANQGSEA. The CDR3 sequence is 11 residues long. The CDR3 protein is CSAEGQTEAFF.